This T cell receptor (beta chain) comes out of a study of Ad26.COV2.S vaccination and SARS-CoV-2 variants. Study-level results: Recipients given vaccine exceeded placebo recipients in spike-specific TCR breadth. Quantification of TCR breadth and depth may have yielded underestimates of total T cell responses.

Stated treatment: approximately 18 received Ad26.COV2.S at low or high dose, single or two shots; about 5 received placebo; per-sample allocation not given. Sample collection was performed on day 63 after the first vaccine or placebo injection. An Ad26 vector expressing Wuhan-strain SARS-CoV-2 spike constituted the vaccine. Data came from immunoSEQ multiplex PCR; TCRdb stores just in-frame clones and leaves some out. The profile shows 350,000 to 500,000 clones, roughly 89% of them singletons. Trimming took 2 bases from V and 3 from J, leaving 13 bases between them. This CDR3 has 15 amino acids. Germline values: CDR1 MNHEY, CDR2 SVGEGT. To note about this clone: Antigen specificity is unknown.

This TCR was recovered from a person between 18 and 60 years old who received the Ad26.COV2.S COVID-19 vaccine or a placebo. V gene TRBV6-2 or TRBV6-3 combines with J gene TRBJ1-1; D is unclear. The sequences come from peripheral blood, collected in a trial of Ad26.COV2.S vaccine versus placebo. Written as DNA, the CDR3 is TGTGCCAGCAGTTACGGCCCCCCGGTGGACACTGAAGCTTTCTTT. Translated, it gives CASSYGPPVDTEAFF.